The TCR beta chain described here comes from a study of post-analysis software for immune sequencing data. Overall study findings and caveats: TRBV5-6, TRBV5-1 and TRBV20-1 belonged to a set of about 5 TRBV segments that were more frequent in patients than controls. When the samples were clustered directly with F measure, those that had been prepared in the same batch showed strong co-clustering.

The CDR3 length is 14 residues. V lost 4 bases and J lost 4; bases outside the gene matches: 5. Germline CDR1 reads SEHNR; CDR2 reads FQNEAQ (reference sequence). Presence of unique molecular identifiers characterized the TCR beta cDNA libraries. TCRdb re-derived calls from the PCR reads in MiXCR, one entry per CDR3 protein. The repertoire has some 700,000 distinct CDR3 sequences, around 60% of them found once; the top ten carry about 11%. As for this clonotype: Its target is unknown.

Sequenced material: blood. The receptor was derived from a girl aged 2-9 years with multiple sclerosis. The chain has TRBV7-9 and TRBJ2-3, with 7 nucleotides matching TRBD2. CDR3: CASSSGGLSDTQYF. For the CDR3, the DNA is TGTGCCAGCAGCTCTGGGGGACTATCAGATACGCAGTATTTT.